A selection of T cell receptor beta chains follows, all from one sample in a study of T cells in localized non-small cell lung cancer. Assay used: immunoSEQ multiplex PCR; TCRdb lists only in-frame clones, some missing. The repertoire holds around 3,000 clones, with roughly 26% as singletons. The source material was normal lung tissue next to the tumor, sampled before any cancer treatment. Receptors originate from a male donor at least 60 years old with stage II lung adenocarcinoma. Each CDR3 is given with its conserved first and last residue. The order of the fields is J gene, V gene, D gene, clone size, CDR3 protein, CDR3 DNA. The D gene is left open where the match is weak. Part of the rows lack a size; the others show once, few, many or a class for expanded clones.

TRBJ1-2,TRBV28,.,large,CASYTGIPNYGYTF,TGTGCCAGTTACACAGGGATTCCTAACTATGGCTACACCTTC
TRBJ1-4,TRBV11-3,.,medium-sized,CASSRRTERNEKLFF,TGTGCCAGCAGCCGCAGGACAGAGAGAAATGAAAAACTGTTTTTT
TRBJ1-3,TRBV6-8,.,medium-sized,CASSHLEVCSGNTIYF,TGTGCCAGCAGTCATCTGGAGGTTTGCTCTGGAAACACCATATATTTT
TRBJ2-3,TRBV11-3,TRBD2,few,CASSSGLVTDTQYF,TGTGCCAGCAGCTCGGGACTAGTCACAGATACGCAGTATTTT
TRBJ2-7,TRBV6-8,TRBD2,.,CASSRTSGAAYEQYF,TGTGCCAGCAGTCGGACTAGCGGAGCGGCCTACGAGCAGTACTTC
TRBJ2-7,TRBV12-5,.,.,CASGLVVGFSYEQYF,TGTGCTAGTGGTTTGGTAGTCGGATTCTCCTACGAGCAGTACTTC
TRBJ1-2,TRBV11-3,TRBD1,few,CASSLNLGQGAILGYTF,TGTGCCAGCAGCTTGAATTTGGGACAGGGGGCAATTTTGGGCTACACCTTC
TRBJ1-1,TRBV11-3,.,few,CASSLTGVTTEAFF,TGTGCCAGCAGCTTAACTGGGGTTACCACTGAAGCTTTCTTT
TRBJ1-1,TRBV19,TRBD1,.,CASSTDRGREAFF,TGTGCCAGTAGTACCGACAGGGGGAGAGAAGCTTTCTTT
TRBJ1-1,TRBV11-3,.,few,CASSLEGQGLTEAFF,TGTGCCAGCAGCTTAGAGGGGCAGGGGCTTACTGAAGCTTTCTTT
TRBJ1-5,TRBV6-8,TRBD1,few,CASGDRVGQPQHF,TGTGCCTCCGGAGACAGGGTGGGTCAGCCCCAGCATTTT
TRBJ2-7,TRBV18,.,.,CASSRGASGYEQYF,TGTGCCAGCTCACGAGGGGCCAGCGGCTACGAGCAGTACTTC
TRBJ2-3,TRBV19,.,few,CASSIQRATQYF,TGTGCCAGTAGTATCCAAAGGGCTACGCAGTATTTT
TRBJ1-5,TRBV18,TRBD1,.,CASSPPGTEDQPQHF,TGTGCCAGCTCACCTCCCGGGACAGAGGATCAGCCCCAGCATTTT
TRBJ2-1,TRBV23-1,TRBD1,.,CASSQSTGGAYNEQFF,TGCGCCAGCAGCCAATCGACAGGGGGCGCCTACAATGAGCAGTTCTTC
TRBJ1-1,TRBV28,TRBD1,medium-sized,CASSTGGNTEAFF,TGTGCCAGCAGCACAGGGGGTAACACTGAAGCTTTCTTT
TRBJ1-1,TRBV11-3,.,.,CASSQYVGPNTEAFF,TGTGCCAGCAGCCAGTATGTGGGCCCGAACACTGAAGCTTTCTTT
TRBJ2-5,TRBV18,TRBD1,.,CASSRDRQETQYF,TGTGCCAGCTCCCGGGACAGACAAGAGACCCAGTACTTC
TRBJ1-1,TRBV19,.,few,CASSIGRDTEAFF,TGTGCCAGTAGTATCGGCCGTGACACTGAAGCTTTCTTT
TRBJ2-3,TRBV19,.,.,CASSSSGTRGDTQYF,TGTGCCAGTAGTTCCTCCGGGACTCGAGGGGATACGCAGTATTTT
TRBJ1-5,TRBV10-3,TRBD1,.,CAIGDRGYQPQHF,TGTGCCATCGGGGACAGGGGCTACCAGCCCCAGCATTTT
TRBJ1-1,TRBV11-3,TRBD1,few,CASSLEGTGRYGAFF,TGTGCCAGCAGCTTAGAAGGGACAGGGCGTTATGGAGCTTTCTTT
TRBJ2-7,TRBV9,.,.,CASGSGNYEQYF,TGTGCCAGCGGCTCAGGGAACTACGAGCAGTACTTC
TRBJ2-1,TRBV11-3,TRBD1,medium-sized,CASSERTGGYNEQFF,TGTGCCAGCAGCGAAAGGACAGGGGGGTACAATGAGCAGTTCTTC
TRBJ2-7,TRBV6-8,TRBD2,few,CASRSEEREATLKNSYEQYF,TGTGCCAGCAGGTCCGAAGAGCGGGAGGCAACGTTAAAAAACTCCTACGAGCAGTACTTC
TRBJ1-4,TRBV11-3,.,medium-sized,CASSLGGKGLGEKLFF,TGTGCCAGCAGCTTGGGAGGGAAAGGGCTGGGTGAAAAACTGTTTTTT
TRBJ2-3,TRBV19,TRBD1,few,CASSIGQGTDTQYF,TGTGCCAGTAGTATAGGACAGGGGACAGATACGCAGTATTTT
TRBJ1-2,TRBV5-1,TRBD1,.,CASSVRETQGAGGYTF,TGCGCCAGCAGCGTGAGGGAGACACAGGGGGCAGGTGGCTACACCTTC
TRBJ1-3,TRBV9,.,few,CASSNRAVGPGNTIYF,TGTGCCAGCAGCAACCGGGCCGTGGGGCCTGGAAACACCATATATTTT
TRBJ2-5,TRBV6-8,.,few,CASSYSLTPTETQYF,TGTGCCAGCAGTTACTCCCTCACCCCCACGGAGACCCAGTACTTC
TRBJ1-4,TRBV19,TRBD1,few,CASSNRGQVNEKLFF,TGTGCCAGTAGTAACCGGGGACAGGTCAATGAAAAACTGTTTTTT
TRBJ2-2,TRBV19,.,.,CASSIDVPRGTGELFF,TGTGCCAGTAGTATAGATGTGCCACGGGGCACCGGGGAGCTGTTTTTT
TRBJ1-1,TRBV29-1,.,few,CSVEIQGTEAFF,TGCAGCGTTGAAATTCAGGGAACTGAAGCTTTCTTT
TRBJ1-3,TRBV12-2,.,few,CASRPDPWDRGDGGNTIYF,TGTGCAAGTCGCCCCGACCCTTGGGACAGGGGAGATGGTGGAAACACCATATATTTT
TRBJ2-3,TRBV5-1,.,.,CASSLSMGGGTDTQYF,TGCGCCAGCAGCTTGAGTATGGGGGGCGGCACAGATACGCAGTATTTT
TRBJ1-1,TRBV11-3,.,few,CASSSYLRGLNTEAFF,TGTGCCAGCAGCTCTTACCTCAGGGGCTTGAACACTGAAGCTTTCTTT
TRBJ1-5,TRBV11-3,.,.,CASSLGDTGLQPQHF,TGTGCCAGCAGCTTAGGGGATACAGGGCTGCAGCCCCAGCATTTT
TRBJ2-5,TRBV19,.,.,CASSPGLQTKTQYF,TGTGCCAGTAGCCCGGGACTCCAAACCAAGACCCAGTACTTC
TRBJ1-2,TRBV25-1,.,.,CASSIKEGESGYTF,TGTGCCAGCAGTATAAAGGAGGGGGAATCTGGCTACACCTTC
TRBJ2-3,TRBV29-1,TRBD1,.,CSVRRTGSTDTQYF,TGCAGCGTTAGAAGGACAGGGAGCACAGATACGCAGTATTTT
TRBJ2-7,TRBV11-3,TRBD2,few,CASSRGLAGEVSGGGQYF,TGTGCCAGCAGCCGGGGACTAGCGGGAGAGGTTTCAGGGGGTGGGCAGTACTTC